This T cell receptor (beta chain) came from a study of OX40 agonist ivuxolimab in advanced cancers. Study-wide context: Each patient was given ivuxolimab into a vein every 2 weeks, at 0.01 to 10 mg/kg. The group had a mean age of approximately 60 years, ranged from roughly 20 to 80, and was 82.7% male. Findings and caveats of the study: On average, CD8+ T cells showed a greater number of expanded clones than CD4+. Expansion of clones was among the lowest in partial responders at 0.1-3.0 mg/kg.

To note about this clone: Its target is not known.

The germline V gene encodes CDR1 SEHNR and CDR2 FQNEAQ (reference sequence). V shed 5 bases and J 4 bases; nucleotides not matched to a gene: 8. The CDR3 is made up of 15 amino acids. Sequencing was performed with immunoSEQ multiplex PCR; in TCRdb, only in-frame clones are kept and a portion is missing. The sample has 100,000 to 150,000 clones, roughly 91% seen once. V is TRBV7-9 and J is TRBJ1-5; the match to TRBD1 covers 7 bases. The source was CD4+ or CD8+ T cells sorted from blood, collected in a trial of the OX40 agonist ivuxolimab. This TCR was sampled from an adult with an advanced solid tumor such as melanoma, head and neck, liver or kidney cancer. The CDR3 DNA is TGTGCCAGCAGCCCGACAGGGATAGGGAATCAGCCCCAGCATTTT. It yields the protein CASSPTGIGNQPQHF.